A single sample is the source of the 27 T cell receptor beta chains below, sequenced in a study of blood T cells in healthy people across ages. Using a J-beta primer mix together with a sample-barcoded 5' primer, a second PCR was run for roughly 7 to 11 cycles. TCRdb called the 5' RACE reads again in MiXCR, with one record for every CDR3 protein. The sample lists approximately 780,000 distinct CDR3 sequences; approximately 24% were seen once. The data were also submitted as part of a second study, on T cells of mothers and their children.

Sequenced material: blood. These receptor sequences come from a boy between 10 and 17 years old in good health.

This clonotype has more than one count but fewer than ten. V usage is TRBV12-3 or TRBV12-4 and J usage is TRBJ2-6; D perhaps matches TRBD1 (5 bases). Between the trimmed V and J ends, which lost 5 bases and 4 bases, there was a span of 18 bases. The CDR3 is 17 amino acids. CDR3 region: CASSPGIRQSGANVLTF. In DNA form, the CDR3 reads TGTGCCAGCAGTCCAGGGATCCGACAGTCCGGGGCCAACGTCCTGACTTTC.

The rearrangement links TRBV20-1 to TRBJ2-3; TRBD2 might be the D (5 bases). CDR1 and CDR2 from the germline V gene are DFQATT and SNEGSKA (reference sequence). V was shortened by 1 base and J by 4 bases, with 6 bases between the two germline ends. The CDR3 spans 12 residues. The CDR3 nucleotides are TGCAGTGCTAGAGGGACTTCAGATACGCAGTATTTT. Translated, it gives CSARGTSDTQYF.

The CDR3 protein is CASSPWGGEEQYF. In DNA, the CDR3 is TGTGCCAGCAGCCCCTGGGGGGGTGAAGAGCAGTACTTC. The rearrangement joins TRBV5-4 to TRBJ2-5; TRBD2 agrees at 7 bases. The CDR3 contains 13 residues. Trimming cost V 4 bases and J 11 bases; bases outside gene matches: 11. Germline assignment: CDR1 SGHNT and CDR2 YYREEE (reference sequence).

A few counts support this clonotype. V usage is TRBV29-1 and J usage is TRBJ1-1; perhaps TRBD1 as D (6 bases). The V gene's germline CDR1 is SQVTM and CDR2 ANQGSEA. Trimming removed 1 base from V and 8 bases from J, with 26 bases in between. The CDR3 has 17 residues. CDR3 DNA sequence: TGCAGCGTTGAAGTAGTGGACAGTGCATCCCCGAAGGGAGAAGCTTTCTTT. Translating gives CSVEVVDSASPKGEAFF.

This clonotype was detected a few times. The chain combines TRBV12-3 or TRBV12-4 with TRBJ2-6, with 7 bases matching TRBD1. Trimming at V came to 5 bases and at J to 1 base, leaving 8 bases not matched to a gene. The CDR3 totals 17 residues. The CDR3 DNA reads as TGTGCCAGCAGTCAAGACAGGGTATCGTCTGGGGCCAACGTCCTGACTTTC. It is translated as CASSQDRVSSGANVLTF.

The chain has TRBV5-1 and TRBJ2-3, with TRBD2 as a possible D gene (5 bases). CDR3 size: 16 residues. V was clipped by 4 bases and J by 2 bases, with 17 bases between them. The germline V gene has CDR1 SGHRS and CDR2 YFSETQ. The CDR3 loop is CASSEEAHYLTDTQYF. DNA of the CDR3: TGCGCCAGCAGCGAGGAGGCCCATTACCTCACAGATACGCAGTATTTT.

This clonotype was observed a handful of times. The CDR3 loop reads CSVETPLAGETQYF. DNA for the CDR3: TGCAGCGTTGAAACCCCACTAGCGGGGGAGACCCAGTACTTC. The gene calls are TRBV29-1 and TRBJ2-5; 10 bases match TRBD2. The germline gives CDR1 SQVTM, CDR2 ANQGSEA. CDR3 length equals 14 residues. V gave up 2 bases and J gave up 5 bases; unmatched junction bases: 5.

This clonotype was counted a single time. This chain links TRBV30 with TRBJ1-1; D perhaps matches TRBD1 (6 bases). This CDR3 comprises 17 residues. CDR1 and CDR2 from the germline V gene are GTSNPN and SVGIG (reference sequence). Trimming cost V 0 bases and J 4 bases, with 21 bases left between them. CDR3 nucleotides: TGTGCCTGGAGTGTACAGGGAGTTATTAGATGGAGCACTGAAGCTTTCTTT. Its protein is CAWSVQGVIRWSTEAFF.

This sequence joins TRBV15 and TRBJ1-1; perhaps TRBD1 as D (6 bases). V lost 0 bases, J lost 4 bases, and 9 bases lay in between. The germline gives CDR1 LNHNV, CDR2 YYDKDF (reference sequence). The CDR3 sequence is 14 residues long. The CDR3 nucleotides are TGTGCCACCAGCAGAGATTGGGGGGCCACTGAAGCTTTCTTT. Amino acid sequence: CATSRDWGATEAFF. The whole variable domain, filled in from reference TRBV15 and TRBJ1-1, reads DAMVIQNPRYQVTQFGKPVTLSCSQTLNHNVMYWYQQKSSQAPKLLFHYYDKDFNNEADTPDNFQSRRPNTSFCFLDIRSPGLGDTAMYLCATSRDWGATEAFFGQGTRLTVV.

The table lists this clonotype with a few counts. The chain recombines TRBV9 with TRBJ2-3; 11 bases match TRBD2. The CDR3 covers 15 residues. The trim removed 3 bases at V and 5 bases at J, leaving 5 bases unmatched. Germline CDR1 is SGDLS and CDR2 is YYNGEE. CDR3 region: CASSDLAGGRDTQYF. The DNA for the CDR3 is TGTGCCAGCAGCGACTTAGCGGGGGGGCGAGATACGCAGTATTTT.

The sample holds a few counts of this clonotype. The CDR3 loop is CASSQEGTGYTGELFF. Written as DNA, the CDR3 is TGCGCCAGCAGCCAAGAGGGGACAGGCTACACCGGGGAGCTGTTTTTT. The gene calls are TRBV4-1 and TRBJ2-2; TRBD1 matches at 8 bases. Germline V gene data show CDR1 as MGHRA and CDR2 as YSYEKL. The V and J ends lost 0 bases and 3 bases, in that order; junction bases with no gene match: 3. This CDR3 has 16 amino acids.

This clonotype has a handful of counts. The chain has TRBV11-2 and TRBJ2-3; D is uncertain. Germline V gene data show CDR1 as SGHAT and CDR2 as FQNNGV. Trimming removed 3 bases at V and 5 bases at J, with 9 bases between. This CDR3 contains 13 residues. CDR3 nucleotide sequence: TGTGCCAGCAGCTTCGTAAGGGAAGATACGCAGTATTTT. Translation: CASSFVREDTQYF. Looking up the rest from reference TRBV11-2 and TRBJ2-3 gives the full variable domain: EAGVAQSPRYKIIEKRQSVAFWCNPISGHATLYWYQQILGQGPKLLIQFQNNGVVDDSQLPKDRFSAERLKGVDSTLKIQPAKLEDSAVYLCASSFVREDTQYFGPGTRLTVL.

The rearrangement uses TRBV9 and TRBJ2-1; D is undetermined. V lost 4 bases, J lost 7 bases, and 12 bases lay in between. The CDR3 runs to 13 residues. CDR1 is SGDLS, CDR2 YYNGEE, per germline. CDR3 residues: CASSPNLWNEQFF. The CDR3 bases are TGTGCCAGCAGCCCCAACCTTTGGAATGAGCAGTTCTTC. Full variable domain (rest looked up from reference TRBV9 and TRBJ2-1): DSGVTQTPKHLITATGQRVTLRCSPRSGDLSVYWYQQSLDQGLQFLIQYYNGEERAKGNILERFSAQQFPDLHSELNLSSLELGDSALYFCASSPNLWNEQFFGPGTRLTVL.

The sample holds a few counts of this clonotype. In DNA, the CDR3 is TGTGCCTGGAGTTCACCGGGTATGAACACTGAAGCTTTCTTT. This gives the protein CAWSSPGMNTEAFF. The rearrangement uses TRBV30 and TRBJ1-1; D remains unclear. This CDR3 is 14 amino acids long. The V end was cut by 2 bases, the J end by 0 bases, with 10 bases between. Per the germline V gene, CDR1 is GTSNPN and CDR2 is SVGIG (reference sequence).

The V gene is TRBV2, the J gene TRBJ1-4; D might be TRBD1 (6 bases). CDR1 and CDR2 (germline): SNHLY, FYNNEI. This CDR3 spans 14 amino acids. V lost 4 bases and J lost 13, with 19 bases in between. Written as DNA, the CDR3 is TGTGCCAGCAGTGTGGAGTCGGTCGTGACAGGACTGTTTTTT. Protein sequence: CASSVESVVTGLFF.

The gene calls are TRBV14 and TRBJ2-7, with D perhaps TRBD1 (6 bases). CDR1 SGHDN and CDR2 FVKESK come from the germline V gene. Trimming removed 3 bases at V and 3 bases at J, with 15 bases between. This CDR3 is 15 amino acids long. The CDR3 loop is CASSQGHQTLYEQYF. The CDR3 nucleotides are TGTGCCAGCAGCCAGGGACACCAGACGCTCTACGAGCAGTACTTC. Full variable domain (remainder filled in from reference TRBV14 and TRBJ2-7): EAGVTQFPSHSVIEKGQTVTLRCDPISGHDNLYWYRRVMGKEIKFLLHFVKESKQDESGMPNNRFLAERTGGTYSTLKVQPAELEDSGVYFCASSQGHQTLYEQYFGPGTRLTVT.

The rearrangement joins TRBV5-1 to TRBJ1-1; tentative D call: TRBD1 (5 bases). The CDR3 consists of 14 residues. V lost 1 base, J lost 3 bases, and 10 bases lay in between. Germline V gene data show CDR1 as SGHRS and CDR2 as YFSETQ. The CDR3, as DNA: TGCGCCAGCAGCTTGCAGGGCCAGGACACTGAAGCTTTCTTT. Residues: CASSLQGQDTEAFF.

The chain uses TRBV6-6 and TRBJ1-2; D gene ambiguous. The CDR3 is 12 amino acids. CDR1 and CDR2 (germline): MNHNY, SVGAGI (reference sequence). Trimming cost V 6 bases and J 5 bases, with 10 bases left between them. CDR3: CASSPTLYGYTF. The CDR3 DNA reads as TGTGCCAGCAGCCCAACCTTGTATGGCTACACCTTC.

The V gene is TRBV20-1, the J gene TRBJ2-3; 7 bases agree with TRBD1. Germline values: CDR1 DFQATT, CDR2 SNEGSKA (reference sequence). The trim removed 1 base at V and 2 bases at J, leaving 9 bases unmatched. The CDR3 extends over 16 amino acids. The CDR3 region is CSARGGTGQPTDTQYF. CDR3 DNA sequence: TGCAGTGCTAGAGGGGGCACGGGACAGCCCACAGATACGCAGTATTTT.

The chain employs TRBV9 and TRBJ1-6; possible D gene TRBD1, 5 bases. V shed 0 bases and J shed 8 bases, with 12 bases lying between them. Germline CDR1 is SGDLS and CDR2 is YYNGEE. The CDR3 contains 15 residues. CDR3 protein: CASSVGRDPDSPLHF. CDR3 bases: TGTGCCAGCAGCGTAGGACGGGACCCCGATTCACCCCTCCACTTT.

This clonotype appeared once. The chain recombines TRBV21-1 with TRBJ1-5; TRBD1, the D gene given by the table, was not confirmed from the DNA. TRBV21-1 is labeled a pseudogene. The CDR3 covers 15 residues. CDR3 sequence reads: CASSKGTGRNQPQHF. Written as DNA, the CDR3 is TGTGCCAGCAGCAAAGGGACAGGGAGAAATCAGCCCCAGCATTTT.

Ten or more counts support this clonotype. The V call is TRBV18, the J call TRBJ2-7; weak D call: TRBD2 (6 bases). V was shortened by 3 bases and J by 0 bases, with 9 bases between the two germline ends. CDR3 length: 14 residues. Germline V CDR1 and CDR2: KGHSH, LQKENI. CDR3 loop: CASSPGTSSYEQYF. As DNA, the CDR3 is TGTGCCAGCTCACCCGGGACTTCCTCCTACGAGCAGTACTTC.

The V and J genes are TRBV29-1 and TRBJ2-7, with D perhaps TRBD1 (5 bases). Germline CDR1 is SQVTM and CDR2 is ANQGSEA. V was cut by 5 bases and J by 7 bases, with 12 bases left in between. The CDR3 sequence is 11 residues long. CDR3 nucleotides: TGCAGCGTTCTTCAGGGCGTGGAGCAGTACTTC. Amino acids: CSVLQGVEQYF.

V is TRBV3-1 and J is TRBJ2-7, with D unresolved. The CDR3 runs to 13 residues. Germline lookup yields CDR1 LGHDT and CDR2 YNNKEL (reference sequence). The ends were cut back, 1 base at V and 5 bases at J, with 9 bases in the middle. The CDR3 spells CASSQVIPDEQYF. The CDR3 coding sequence is TGTGCCAGCAGCCAAGTTATTCCGGACGAGCAGTACTTC.

This clonotype appeared a few times. The chain is built from TRBV5-1 and TRBJ2-7; 9 nucleotides align to TRBD1. The CDR3 length is 13 residues. Germline-derived CDR1 and CDR2 are SGHRS and YFSETQ. J was trimmed by 3 bases and V by 8 bases; bases with no gene match: 6. CDR3 sequence: CASAPGQGYEQYF. The CDR3 nucleotides read TGCGCCAGTGCGCCGGGACAGGGCTACGAGCAGTACTTC.

This clonotype was seen at least ten times. The rearrangement joins TRBV29-1 to TRBJ1-2; D unresolved. The V and J ends lost 2 bases and 0 bases respectively, with 13 bases between them. The CDR3 runs 15 residues. Germline values: CDR1 SQVTM, CDR2 ANQGSEA. The CDR3 protein is CSVELPALANYGYTF. The CDR3 nucleotides read TGCAGCGTTGAATTACCGGCCCTAGCTAACTATGGCTACACCTTC.

This rearrangement joins TRBV6-5 to TRBJ1-1; D unresolved. This CDR3 spans 15 amino acids. With 2 bases removed from V and 1 base from J, the gap between germline ends came to 11 bases. CDR1 is MNHEY, CDR2 SVGAGI, per germline. CDR3: CASSYLLGGNTEAFF. DNA of the CDR3: TGTGCCAGCAGTTACCTCCTGGGCGGGAACACTGAAGCTTTCTTT.